These 24 T cell receptor beta chains were all obtained from the same sample, sequenced in a study of cytomegalovirus exposure and HLA in healthy donors. Clones were sequenced by immunoSEQ multiplex PCR, and TCRdb holds only the in-frame ones, with some missing. The repertoire holds 70,000 to 75,000 clones, with around 93% as singletons. Sequencing was done on a sample of PBMCs. These receptors all come from a young woman in good health and CMV-seronegative.

The chain employs TRBV7-3 and TRBJ2-1; possibly TRBD1 for D (5 bases). Germline V CDR1 and CDR2: SGHTA, FQGTGA. V gave up 2 bases and J gave up 2 bases, with 10 bases separating them. The CDR3 consists of 15 residues. CDR3 residues: CASSLGASTYNEQFF. CDR3 in DNA: TGTGCCAGCAGCTTAGGGGCCTCCACCTACAATGAGCAGTTCTTC.

This chain links TRBV6-6 with TRBJ2-7; D not resolved. V lost 1 base to trimming and J lost 5 bases, with 9 bases between them. The germline V gene has CDR1 MNHNY and CDR2 SVGAGI (reference sequence). This CDR3 is 13 amino acids long. CDR3 in amino acids: CASSYLSSDEQYF. The CDR3 nucleotides are TGTGCCAGCAGTTACTTGTCTTCCGACGAGCAGTACTTC.

This chain uses TRBV10-3 with TRBJ1-3, with 7 bases identical to TRBD1. The germline V gene encodes CDR1 ENHRY and CDR2 SYGVKD. The V gene end was trimmed by 10 bases and the J gene end by 0 bases; junction bases not matched to a gene: 9. There are 15 residues in the CDR3. In DNA, the CDR3 is TGTGCCACAAGGGACAGACCCTCCTCTGGAAACACCATATATTTT. This sequence encodes CATRDRPSSGNTIYF.

The chain joins TRBV7-9 to TRBJ2-5; 7 bases align to TRBD1. Per germline, CDR1 SEHNR and CDR2 FQNEAQ (reference sequence). The ends lost 5 bases at V and 0 bases at J; junction bases unmatched: 3. This CDR3 region has 14 residues. The CDR3 protein is CASSPGTDQETQYF. The CDR3 DNA is TGTGCCAGCAGCCCGGGGACAGACCAAGAGACCCAGTACTTC.

V gene TRBV28 combines with J gene TRBJ2-7; 11 positions agree with TRBD1. The CDR3 covers 15 residues. Trimming cost V 3 bases and J 4 bases; bases outside gene matches: 5. Germline V gene lookup returns CDR1 MDHEN and CDR2 SYDVKM. CDR3 sequence (DNA): TGTGCCAGCAGTTTCTCCCGGGACAGGGGGTACGAGCAGTACTTC. It is translated as CASSFSRDRGYEQYF.

The V and J genes are TRBV7-9 and TRBJ2-5; perhaps TRBD2 as D (5 bases). CDR1 and CDR2 from the germline V gene are SEHNR and FQNEAQ (reference sequence). The CDR3 covers 13 residues. V was trimmed by 3 bases and J by 1 base, leaving 6 bases between them. The CDR3 spells CASSLDFQETQYF. As DNA, the CDR3 is TGTGCCAGCAGCTTGGACTTCCAAGAGACCCAGTACTTC.

The table lists this clone with a count of one. The chain joins TRBV7-2 to TRBJ2-1; the match to TRBD2 covers 10 bases. The germline gives CDR1 SGHTA, CDR2 FQGNSA. V shed 2 bases and J 7 bases; nucleotides not matched to a gene: 8. CDR3 length equals 16 residues. DNA of the CDR3: TGTGCCAGCAGCTTATATGGGGGACTAGCGCCAAATGAGCAGTTCTTC. This codes for CASSLYGGLAPNEQFF.

The chain is built from TRBV27 and TRBJ2-7; D gene uncertain. In germline, CDR1 is MNHEY, CDR2 SMNVEV (reference sequence). There are 13 residues in the CDR3. The V end was cut by 5 bases, the J end by 0 bases, with 8 bases between. This chain's CDR3 is CASSPSSSYEQYF. The CDR3 DNA sequence: TGTGCCAGCAGTCCTTCGAGCTCCTACGAGCAGTACTTC.

The rearrangement links TRBV6-5 to TRBJ1-2, with D perhaps matching TRBD1 (6 bases). Trimming stripped 7 bases from V and 2 bases from J, with 14 bases between. CDR1 is MNHEY, CDR2 SVGAGI, per germline. The CDR3 spans 14 residues. CDR3 region: CASTPGHSNYGYTF. The CDR3 DNA reads TGTGCCAGCACCCCGGGACATAGCAACTATGGCTACACCTTC.

The J gene is TRBJ2-5, the V gene TRBV27; 7 bases fit TRBD1. After removal of 4 bases from V and 4 bases from J, the junction contained 6 bases not matched to a gene. The CDR3 is 14 amino acids. Germline V gene sequence: CDR1 MNHEY, CDR2 SMNVEV (reference sequence). As DNA, the CDR3 is TGTGCCAGCAGTTCGACAGGGTGGAGAGAGACCCAGTACTTC. Its translation: CASSSTGWRETQYF.

The rearrangement uses TRBV28 and TRBJ2-3; TRBD1 aligns across 12 bases. This CDR3 comprises 17 residues. Losses at the gene ends were 2 bases for V and 5 bases for J; bases not matched to a gene: 8. CDR1 is MDHEN and CDR2 is SYDVKM in the germline V gene. DNA of the CDR3: TGTGCCAGCAGTTTACCGACCGGGACAGGGGGCGGAGATACGCAGTATTTT. It is translated as CASSLPTGTGGGDTQYF.

The V call is TRBV27, the J call TRBJ1-5; tentatively, D is TRBD1 (5 bases). The germline V gene has CDR1 MNHEY and CDR2 SMNVEV (reference sequence). The ends were cut back, 8 bases at V and 2 bases at J, with 10 bases in the middle. There are 13 residues in the CDR3. In DNA, the CDR3 is TGTGCCAGCGCCACGGGGGGCAATCAGCCCCAGCATTTT. It specifies CASATGGNQPQHF.

CDR3: CASSLDRGTYTEAFF. CDR3 nucleotide sequence: TGTGCCAGCAGCTTGGACAGGGGGACGTACACTGAAGCTTTCTTT. The V call is TRBV5-4, the J call TRBJ1-1; 8 positions match TRBD1. In germline, CDR1 is SGHNT, CDR2 YYREEE (reference sequence). The CDR3 extends over 15 amino acids. V trimming: 0 bases; J trimming: 3 bases; junction bases outside the gene matches: 4.

The chain joins TRBV27 to TRBJ2-7, with a weak D call TRBD2 (7 bases). CDR1 and CDR2 (germline): MNHEY, SMNVEV (reference sequence). The V end lost 6 bases, the J end lost 3 bases, and 12 bases lay between the germline ends. The CDR3 is 13 residues long. CDR3 in amino acids: CASRRGGSYEQYF. CDR3 DNA sequence: TGTGCCAGCAGAAGGGGGGGCAGCTACGAGCAGTACTTC.

The chain has TRBV23-1 and TRBJ2-5, with 7 bases aligning to TRBD1. TRBV23-1 is identified as an open reading frame with a role that is uncertain. With 2 bases clipped from V and 4 bases from J, the junction kept 7 bases outside the gene matches. The CDR3 has 15 amino acids. Here the CDR3 DNA reads TGCGCCAGCAGTCAAGAGGGGGCCCTAGGAGAGACCCAGTACTTC. It specifies CASSQEGALGETQYF.

The rearrangement links TRBV2 to TRBJ2-4, with 12 positions matching TRBD2. After removal of 6 bases from V and 8 bases from J, the junction contained 11 bases not matched to a gene. CDR3 length: 16 amino acids. CDR1 and CDR2 (germline): SNHLY, FYNNEI. The CDR3 sequence is CASSRLAGGATDIQYF. For the CDR3, the DNA is TGTGCCAGCAGCCGTCTAGCGGGGGGGGCCACGGACATTCAGTACTTC. The full variable domain, its missing parts supplied by reference TRBV2 and TRBJ2-4, is EPEVTQTPSHQVTQMGQEVILRCVPISNHLYFYWYRQILGQKVEFLVSFYNNEISEKSEIFDDQFSVERPDGSNFTLKIRSTKLEDSAMYFCASSRLAGGATDIQYFGAGTRLSVL.

V gene TRBV5-6 combines with J gene TRBJ2-7; TRBD1 might be the D (5 bases). From germline, CDR1 is SGHDT and CDR2 YYEEEE. The CDR3 is 12 residues long. The V end lost 4 bases, the J end lost 6 bases, and 11 bases lay between the germline ends. CDR3 sequence (DNA): TGTGCCAGCAGCCCATCAGGGCTCGAGCAGTACTTC. This codes for CASSPSGLEQYF.

The chain employs TRBV9 and TRBJ1-5; D gene uncertain. This CDR3 region has 15 residues. V was cut by 3 bases and J by 5 bases, with 15 bases left in between. Per germline, CDR1 SGDLS and CDR2 YYNGEE. The CDR3 protein is CASSASGLQYQPQHF. The DNA for the CDR3 is TGTGCCAGCAGCGCCTCGGGATTGCAATATCAGCCCCAGCATTTT.

The rearrangement links TRBV5-6 to TRBJ2-3, with D possibly being TRBD2 (5 bases). The V and J ends lost 0 bases and 2 bases respectively, with 10 bases between them. Germline loops: CDR1 SGHDT, CDR2 YYEEEE. There are 15 residues in the CDR3. For the CDR3, the DNA is TGTGCCAGCAGCTTGGGGACGGGGATCACAGATACGCAGTATTTT. It translates to CASSLGTGITDTQYF.

The rearrangement joins TRBV9 to TRBJ1-6, with D possibly matching TRBD1 (6 bases). The CDR3 runs 14 residues. With 2 bases removed from V and 7 bases from J, the gap between germline ends came to 10 bases. The germline CDR1 and CDR2 sequences are SGDLS and YYNGEE. CDR3 nucleotides: TGTGCCAGCAGCGTCCCGGGGGGCAATTCACCCCTCCACTTT. It specifies CASSVPGGNSPLHF.

This rearrangement joins TRBV28 to TRBJ2-7, with 13 bases aligning to TRBD2. V was pared by 5 bases and J by 0 bases, with 7 bases of the junction left unmatched. The CDR3 extends over 17 amino acids. Germline CDR1 reads MDHEN; CDR2 reads SYDVKM. This CDR3 is CASSLPGLAGNSYEQYF. CDR3 sequence (DNA): TGTGCCAGCAGTCTACCGGGACTAGCGGGAAACTCCTACGAGCAGTACTTC.

The rearrangement links TRBV29-1 to TRBJ2-5, with 10 bases matching TRBD2. The germline V gene encodes CDR1 SQVTM and CDR2 ANQGSEA. V lost 6 bases, J lost 3 bases, and 1 base stayed unmatched. This CDR3 has 12 amino acids. In nucleotides, the CDR3 is TGCAGCGTGCTAGCGGGGGAAGAGACCCAGTACTTC. Its translation: CSVLAGEETQYF.

This chain connects TRBV6-6 to TRBJ1-6; D not certain. Germline V gene sequence: CDR1 MNHNY, CDR2 SVGAGI (reference sequence). CDR3 length: 15 residues. V was pared by 0 bases and J by 7 bases, with 10 bases between. The chain's CDR3 is CASSYSEGPNSPLHF. The CDR3 region has the DNA TGTGCCAGCAGTTACTCGGAGGGCCCCAATTCACCCCTCCACTTT.

This clone is medium-sized by share. CDR3 in DNA: TGTGCCAGCAGTGATCCGCCAGGGGAATATGGCTACACCTTC. Its protein is CASSDPPGEYGYTF. The chain joins TRBV2 to TRBJ1-2, with D perhaps TRBD1 (6 bases). Germline lookup yields CDR1 SNHLY and CDR2 FYNNEI. This CDR3 contains 14 residues. V lost 3 bases and J lost 5, with 13 bases in between.